This T cell receptor (beta chain) stems from a study of blood T cells in healthy people across ages. Findings of the study overall: Not knowing donor CMV status may have confounded expanded clonotype changes.

This clonotype was recorded at least ten times. The antigen remains undetermined. A sample-barcoded 5' primer and a J-beta primer mix were used in a second PCR of roughly 7 to 12 cycles. TCRdb independently ran MiXCR on the 5' RACE reads; one entry per CDR3 protein. The sample includes around 1.7 million distinct CDR3 sequences, roughly 30% of them seen just once. Germline lookup yields CDR1 DFQATT and CDR2 SNEGSKA (reference sequence). V dropped 3 bases and J dropped 5 bases, with 11 bases sitting between them. The CDR3 runs to 13 residues. The V and J genes are TRBV20-1 and TRBJ2-1; D unclear. Sequenced material: blood. The TCR originated in a woman in her 30s in good health. CDR3 protein: CSARAGRNNEQFF. CDR3 bases: TGCAGTGCTAGGGCCGGCAGGAACAATGAGCAGTTCTTC.